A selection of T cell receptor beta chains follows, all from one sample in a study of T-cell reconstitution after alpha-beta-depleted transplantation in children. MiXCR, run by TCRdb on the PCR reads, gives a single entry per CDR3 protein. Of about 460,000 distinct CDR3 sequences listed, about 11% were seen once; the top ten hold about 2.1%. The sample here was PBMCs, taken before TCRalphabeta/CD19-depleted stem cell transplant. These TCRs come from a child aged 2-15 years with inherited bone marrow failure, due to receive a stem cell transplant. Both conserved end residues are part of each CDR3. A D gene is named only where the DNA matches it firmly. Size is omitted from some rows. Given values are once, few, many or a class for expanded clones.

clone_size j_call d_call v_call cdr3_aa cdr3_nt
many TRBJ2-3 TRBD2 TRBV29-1 CSVVGLVLTDTQYF TGCAGCGTTGTCGGACTAGTACTTACAGATACGCAGTATTTT
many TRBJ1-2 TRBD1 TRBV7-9 CASSAVRGQGKGGYTF TGTGCCAGCAGCGCGGTACGGGGACAGGGGAAAGGAGGCTACACCTTC
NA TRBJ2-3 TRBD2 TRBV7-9 CASSYSGRAPDTQYF TGTGCCAGCAGCTATAGCGGGAGGGCCCCAGATACGCAGTATTTT
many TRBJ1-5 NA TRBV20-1 CSAYDPTASNQPQHF TGCAGTGCCTATGACCCGACTGCTTCCAATCAGCCCCAGCATTTT
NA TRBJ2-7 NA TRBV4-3 CASSQEAGVYAQYF TGCGCCAGCAGCCAAGAAGCAGGGGTCTACGCGCAGTACTTC
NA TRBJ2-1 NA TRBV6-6 CASHRRPSSYNEQFF TGTGCCAGCCACAGGCGGCCGAGCTCCTACAATGAGCAGTTCTTC
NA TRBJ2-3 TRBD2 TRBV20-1 CSAWGGIAGVFDTQYF TGCAGTGCTTGGGGAGGGATAGCGGGCGTTTTCGATACGCAGTATTTT
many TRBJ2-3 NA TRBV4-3 CASSHRGTSTDTQYF TGCGCCAGCAGCCACCGGGGGACTAGCACAGATACGCAGTATTTT
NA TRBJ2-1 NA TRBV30 CAWSALGSASYNEQFF TGTGCCTGGAGTGCACTAGGGAGCGCCTCCTACAATGAGCAGTTCTTC
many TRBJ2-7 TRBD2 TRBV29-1 CSASGLGAYEQYF TGCAGCGCCTCGGGACTAGGGGCCTACGAGCAGTACTTC
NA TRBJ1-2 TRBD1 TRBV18 CASSPQQGSSLEGYTF TGTGCCAGCTCACCACAACAGGGGTCCTCCTTAGAGGGCTACACCTTC
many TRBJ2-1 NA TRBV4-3 CASSQEIPLSPRVPNEQFF TGCGCCAGCAGCCAAGAAATCCCGTTATCGCCGCGGGTGCCCAATGAGCAGTTCTTC
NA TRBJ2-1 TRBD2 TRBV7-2 CASSLQAGAYNEQFF TGTGCCAGCAGCTTACAAGCGGGAGCCTACAATGAGCAGTTCTTC
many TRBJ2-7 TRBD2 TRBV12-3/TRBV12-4 CASSFYSSGSFSEQYF TGTGCCAGCAGTTTTTATAGCAGCGGGAGTTTTTCCGAGCAGTACTTC
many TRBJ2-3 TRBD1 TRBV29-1 CSVVATGTTDTQYF TGCAGCGTTGTAGCGACAGGGACCACAGATACGCAGTATTTT
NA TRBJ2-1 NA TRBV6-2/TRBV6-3 CASRGPPLGGPYNEQFF TGTGCCAGCAGGGGACCCCCTTTGGGGGGCCCCTACAATGAGCAGTTCTTC
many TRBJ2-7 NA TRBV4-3 CASSQVLGSEQYF TGCGCCAGCAGCCAAGTTTTGGGGTCCGAGCAGTACTTC
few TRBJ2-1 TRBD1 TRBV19 CASSVTGGAKNEQFF TGTGCCAGTAGTGTAACAGGGGGCGCTAAAAATGAGCAGTTCTTC
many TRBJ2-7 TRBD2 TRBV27 CASTLDRDYRSYEQYF TGTGCCAGCACCCTCGACCGGGACTACCGTTCCTACGAGCAGTACTTC
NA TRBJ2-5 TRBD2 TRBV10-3 CAISLAGGNQETQYF TGTGCCATCAGTCTAGCGGGAGGGAACCAAGAGACCCAGTACTTC
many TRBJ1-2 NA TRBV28 CASSLIQRGNGYTF TGTGCCAGCAGTTTAATTCAAAGAGGGAATGGCTACACCTTC
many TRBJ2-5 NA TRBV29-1 CSVEYGRVIETQYF TGCAGCGTTGAATATGGCAGGGTCATAGAGACCCAGTACTTC
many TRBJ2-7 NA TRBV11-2 CASSPTRGHQVYEQYF TGTGCCAGCAGCCCTACGCGGGGACATCAGGTCTACGAGCAGTACTTC
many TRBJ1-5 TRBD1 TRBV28 CASSLLPGQGTRGSNQPQHF TGTGCCAGCAGTTTATTACCCGGACAGGGAACAAGGGGTAGCAATCAGCCCCAGCATTTT
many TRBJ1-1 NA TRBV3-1 CASSQAIGVNTEAFF TGTGCCAGCAGCCAAGCTATAGGCGTTAACACTGAAGCTTTCTTT
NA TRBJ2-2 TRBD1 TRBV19 CASSPLPGQGATGELFF TGTGCCAGTAGTCCACTTCCGGGACAGGGGGCCACCGGGGAGCTGTTTTTT
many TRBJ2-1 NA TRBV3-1 CASSQDFSGEQFF TGTGCCAGCAGCCAAGATTTTAGCGGTGAGCAGTTCTTC
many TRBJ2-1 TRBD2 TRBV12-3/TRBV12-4 CASSFYGRGNEQFF TGTGCCAGCAGTTTTTACGGGAGGGGCAATGAGCAGTTCTTC
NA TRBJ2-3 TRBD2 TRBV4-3 CASSQGQWRLSGATDTQYF TGCGCCAGCAGCCAAGGTCAGTGGCGCCTTAGCGGGGCGACAGATACGCAGTATTTT
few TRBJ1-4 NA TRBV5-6 CASSLSRSNEKLFF TGTGCCAGCAGCTTGTCCAGGTCTAATGAAAAACTGTTTTTT
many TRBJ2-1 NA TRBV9 CASSVGSRQYNEQFF TGTGCCAGCAGCGTAGGCTCACGGCAATACAATGAGCAGTTCTTC
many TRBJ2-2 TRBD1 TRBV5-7 CASSFPPGQGETGELFF TGTGCCAGCAGCTTCCCTCCGGGACAGGGGGAGACCGGGGAGCTGTTTTTT
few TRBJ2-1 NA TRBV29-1 CSVRGAFGNEQFF TGCAGCGTACGGGGCGCGTTTGGGAATGAGCAGTTCTTC
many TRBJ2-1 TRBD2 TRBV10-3 CAISAQAGGRNEQFF TGTGCCATCAGTGCCCAAGCGGGAGGGAGGAATGAGCAGTTCTTC
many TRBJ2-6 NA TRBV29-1 CSVEDRGVGANVLTF TGCAGCGTTGAAGACAGGGGGGTTGGGGCCAACGTCCTGACTTTC
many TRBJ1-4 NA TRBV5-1 CASSYVPGRHNEKLFF TGCGCCAGCAGTTATGTCCCGGGACGGCATAATGAAAAACTGTTTTTT
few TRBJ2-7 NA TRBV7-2 CASSLYTGPSYEQYF TGTGCCAGCAGCTTATATACGGGGCCCTCCTACGAGCAGTACTTC
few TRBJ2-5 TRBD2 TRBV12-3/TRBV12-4 CASSPGGGYTETQYF TGTGCCAGCAGCCCCGGGGGAGGGTATACGGAGACCCAGTACTTC
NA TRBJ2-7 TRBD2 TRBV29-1 CSVEDSPSGSSYEQYF TGCAGCGTTGAAGATTCCCCTAGCGGGAGCTCCTACGAGCAGTACTTC
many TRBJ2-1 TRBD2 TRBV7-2 CASSLAGLAGVYNEQFF TGTGCCAGCAGCTTGGCGGGGCTAGCGGGGGTATACAATGAGCAGTTCTTC
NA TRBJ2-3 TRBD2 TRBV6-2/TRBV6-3 CASAVRGSTDTQYF TGTGCCAGCGCCGTGCGGGGGTCCACAGATACGCAGTATTTT
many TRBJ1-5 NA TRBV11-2 CASSFSPRQPQHF TGTGCCAGCAGCTTTAGCCCAAGGCAGCCCCAGCATTTT